The clone carrying this TCR beta chain was seen repeatedly, ten times or more. V was pared by 2 bases and J by 2 bases, with 9 bases of the junction left unmatched. Germline CDR1 reads LGHNA; CDR2 reads YSLEER. The CDR3 is made up of 17 amino acids. TCRdb fed the RT-PCR reads into MiXCR, producing one record per CDR3 protein. The sample carries 650,000 to 800,000 distinct CDR3 sequences, approximately 14% recorded once. The chain uses TRBV4-3 and TRBJ2-3; 8 bases align to TRBD2. The TCR comes from a female donor in good health, serving as a healthy control. Sequencing was performed on memory CD4+ T cells from blood. DNA of the CDR3: TGCGCCAGCAGCCAAAGTCTTTTCGGGGGGGTCACAGATACGCAGTATTTT. It encodes CASSQSLFGGVTDTQYF.